Presented here are 18 T cell receptor beta chains from one specimen sequenced in a study of T cell changes during pregnancy in multiple sclerosis. Sequencing used immunoSEQ multiplex PCR; TCRdb keeps in-frame clones, though not all of them. The sample shows 99,000 or so clones, 85% to 95% of them seen only once. This sample comprised peripheral blood, obtained after pregnancy. The receptors stem from a female donor with multiple sclerosis, enrolled in a pregnancy study.

This chain links TRBV6-1 with TRBJ1-2, with D unresolved. The CDR3 is 14 amino acids. Deletions cut 3 bases from V and 4 bases from J, with 12 bases between. CDR1 and CDR2 from the germline V gene are MNHNS and SASEGT. CDR3 in DNA: TGTGCCAGCAGTGATCCATGGCAGGTCTATGGCTACACCTTC. This gives the protein CASSDPWQVYGYTF.

The genes are TRBV5-1 and TRBJ1-1, with D unresolved. V shed 0 bases and J shed 1 base, with 4 bases lying between them. This CDR3 spans 13 amino acids. CDR1 is SGHRS and CDR2 is YFSETQ in the germline V gene. The CDR3 here is CASSLAPNTEAFF. CDR3 coding DNA: TGCGCCAGCAGCTTGGCTCCGAACACTGAAGCTTTCTTT.

The chain recombines TRBV10-2 with TRBJ2-1; no reliable D call. Germline CDR1 is WSHSY and CDR2 is SAAADI. Trimming took off 2 bases at V and 0 bases at J, with 8 bases between the two ends. The CDR3 loop spans 15 amino acids. CDR3 sequence (DNA): TGCGCCAGCAGTGAGGGCAGGAACTCCTACAATGAGCAGTTCTTC. Translated, it gives CASSEGRNSYNEQFF.

This chain links TRBV19 with TRBJ1-3; D ambiguous. Per the germline V gene, CDR1 is LNHDA and CDR2 is SQIVND (reference sequence). The CDR3 spans 18 residues. Trimming cost V 2 bases and J 0 bases, with 17 bases left between them. The chain's CDR3 is CASSIYWGDTDSGNTIYF. CDR3 DNA sequence: TGTGCCAGTAGTATATATTGGGGAGACACCGACTCTGGAAACACCATATATTTT.

V and J are TRBV6-6 and TRBJ1-3; TRBD1 matches 8 bases. The V gene's germline CDR1 is MNHNY and CDR2 SVGAGI (reference sequence). V lost 0 bases and J lost 2; bases outside the gene matches: 3. CDR3 length: 16 amino acids. This CDR3 reads CASSYSGQAPGNTIYF. The CDR3 DNA follows: TGTGCCAGCAGTTACTCGGGACAGGCCCCTGGAAACACCATATATTTT.

This rearrangement joins TRBV5-4 to TRBJ2-5; the match to TRBD2 covers 9 bases. This CDR3 is 16 amino acids long. V dropped 4 bases and J dropped 4; count of bases not matched to a gene: 11. Per germline, CDR1 SGHNT and CDR2 YYREEE (reference sequence). The CDR3 reads CASSPGVAREGETQYF. CDR3 coding DNA: TGTGCCAGCAGCCCAGGCGTAGCGCGGGAGGGAGAGACCCAGTACTTC.

The count of this clone is one. This rearrangement joins TRBV29-1 to TRBJ2-5; D perhaps matches TRBD1 (6 bases). CDR1 is SQVTM, CDR2 ANQGSEA, per germline. The length of the CDR3 is 13 residues. CDR3 residues: CSEGDGYQETQYF. The CDR3 DNA sequence: TGCAGTGAGGGGGACGGGTACCAAGAGACCCAGTACTTC.

The chain has TRBV11-2 and TRBJ2-1; weak D call: TRBD2 (5 bases). From germline, CDR1 is SGHAT and CDR2 FQNNGV. The CDR3 runs to 12 residues. V lost 3 bases, J lost 6 bases, and 6 bases lay in between. The chain's CDR3 is CASSLTINEQFF. CDR3 coding DNA: TGTGCCAGCAGCTTGACTATCAATGAGCAGTTCTTC.

The chain is built from TRBV5-1 and TRBJ2-3; 9 nucleotides agree with TRBD1. The CDR3 length is 14 residues. The V gene's germline CDR1 is SGHRS and CDR2 YFSETQ. V was pared by 5 bases and J by 6 bases, with 7 bases of the junction left unmatched. The CDR3 nucleotides read TGCGCCAGCAGATGGACAGGGGATGCGGATACGCAGTATTTT. This sequence encodes CASRWTGDADTQYF.

This clone was picked up one time. This rearrangement joins TRBV18 to TRBJ1-1, with D unclear. There are 13 residues in the CDR3. Germline-derived CDR1 and CDR2 are KGHSH and LQKENI. The V end lost 7 bases, the J end lost 3 bases, and 12 bases lay between the germline ends. The CDR3, as DNA: TGTGCCAGCTGGAGCCTAGTCGACACTGAAGCTTTCTTT. Residues: CASWSLVDTEAFF. The full variable domain, with the rest looked up from reference TRBV18 and TRBJ1-1, is NAGVMQNPRHLVRRRGQEARLRCSPMKGHSHVYWYRQLPEEGLKFMVYLQKENIIDESGMPKERFSAEFPKEGPSILRIQQVVRGDSAAYFCASWSLVDTEAFFGQGTRLTVV.

The CDR3 reads CASGPRQGIYGYTF. As DNA, the CDR3 is TGTGCTAGTGGTCCCCGACAGGGGATCTATGGCTACACCTTC. The chain uses TRBV12-5 and TRBJ1-2; 8 nucleotides match TRBD1. CDR3 length equals 14 residues. Germline V gene sequence: CDR1 LGHNT, CDR2 FRNRAP. Germline trimming cut 5 bases from V and 4 bases from J; bases unmatched to any gene: 6.

V usage is TRBV4-2 and J usage is TRBJ1-1; D is possibly TRBD1 (5 bases). Trimming left V 3 bases short and J 1 base short, with 9 bases between. Germline V lookup: CDR1 LGHNA, CDR2 YNFKEQ. The CDR3 has 14 residues. The CDR3 DNA reads TGTGCCAGCAGCCAGGCAGGGTCGAACACTGAAGCTTTCTTT. Translated: CASSQAGSNTEAFF.

The chain employs TRBV29-1 and TRBJ2-3; D ambiguous. The CDR3 is 14 residues long. From germline, CDR1 is SQVTM and CDR2 ANQGSEA. The V gene lost 1 base and the J gene lost 4 bases, with 12 bases spanning the gap. Here the CDR3 DNA reads TGCAGCGTTGAAGGGTCCAGCGCCGCAGATACGCAGTATTTT. Translated: CSVEGSSAADTQYF.

The V gene is TRBV9, the J gene TRBJ2-5, with 7 bases identical to TRBD1. This CDR3 has 16 residues. Germline values: CDR1 SGDLS, CDR2 YYNGEE. The junction had 12 bases not matched to a gene; V was cut back by 4 bases and J by 3 bases. CDR3 sequence reads: CASSKGQGVSKETQYF. The CDR3 nucleotides are TGTGCCAGCAGCAAGGGGCAGGGGGTTTCTAAAGAGACCCAGTACTTC.

The chain uses TRBV4-3 and TRBJ2-2, with 8 nucleotides matching TRBD2. Germline CDR1 LGHNA, CDR2 YSLEER. The CDR3 covers 19 residues. V lost 4 bases and J lost 0; bases outside the gene matches: 13. The CDR3 loop reads CASSPWWFSGTPNTGELFF. CDR3 coding DNA: TGCGCCAGCAGCCCATGGTGGTTTAGCGGGACCCCGAACACCGGGGAGCTGTTTTTT.

CDR3 in amino acids: CASSVGGLASSYEQYF. The DNA of the CDR3 is TGTGCCAGCAGCGTAGGGGGACTAGCCTCCTCCTACGAGCAGTACTTC. The V call is TRBV9, the J call TRBJ2-7; 9 bases map to TRBD2. The CDR3 extends over 16 amino acids. The junction had 4 bases not matched to a gene; V was cut back by 0 bases and J by 0 bases. The germline CDR1 and CDR2 sequences are SGDLS and YYNGEE.

The chain has TRBV11-2 and TRBJ2-7; TRBD1 matches 9 bases. The CDR3 spans 15 residues. V was clipped by 6 bases and J by 6 bases; unmatched bases: 12. The germline gives CDR1 SGHAT, CDR2 FQNNGV. CDR3 loop: CASSSGQGTWSEQYF. The CDR3 DNA reads as TGTGCCAGCAGTTCGGGACAGGGTACATGGAGCGAGCAGTACTTC.

This chain uses TRBV5-1 with TRBJ2-1; 14 positions agree with TRBD2. Germline CDR1 reads SGHRS; CDR2 reads YFSETQ. The CDR3 extends over 16 amino acids. V shed 5 bases, J shed 7 bases, and the junction held 8 bases outside the gene matches. The CDR3 spells CASRRGLAGDTNEQFF. DNA for the CDR3: TGCGCCAGCAGGCGGGGACTAGCGGGAGATACGAATGAGCAGTTCTTC. Using reference TRBV5-1 and TRBJ2-1 for the parts outside the CDR3, the full variable domain is KAGVTQTPRYLIKTRGQQVTLSCSPISGHRSVSWYQQTPGQGLQFLFEYFSETQRNKGNFPGRFSGRQFSNSRSEMNVSTLELGDSALYLCASRRGLAGDTNEQFFGPGTRLTVL.